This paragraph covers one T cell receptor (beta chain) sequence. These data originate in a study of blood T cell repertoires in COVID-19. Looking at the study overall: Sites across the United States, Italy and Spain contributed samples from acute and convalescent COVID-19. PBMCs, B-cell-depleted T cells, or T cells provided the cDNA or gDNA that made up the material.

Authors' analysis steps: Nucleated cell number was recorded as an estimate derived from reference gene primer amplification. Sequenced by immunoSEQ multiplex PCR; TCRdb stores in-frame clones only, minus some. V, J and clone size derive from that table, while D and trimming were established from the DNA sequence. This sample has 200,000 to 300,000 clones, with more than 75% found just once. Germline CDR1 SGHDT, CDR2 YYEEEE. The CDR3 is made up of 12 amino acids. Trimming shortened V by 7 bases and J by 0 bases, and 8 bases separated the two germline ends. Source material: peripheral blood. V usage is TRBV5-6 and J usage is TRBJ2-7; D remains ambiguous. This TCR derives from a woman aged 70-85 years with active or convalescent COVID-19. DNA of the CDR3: TGTGCCAGCTGCCAGCGCTCCTACGAGCAGTACTTC. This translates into CASCQRSYEQYF.